This T cell receptor beta chain was recorded in a study of response to subunit inactivated influenza vaccine. TCRdb itself ran the RT-PCR reads through MiXCR, one entry per CDR3 protein. The sample includes around 530,000 distinct CDR3 sequences, more than 15% of them seen just once. Study outcomes and limitations: The authors suggested that every seasonal influenza vaccination recruits few new T cells.

About this clonotype itself: Its target is unknown.

The starting material was CD4+ T cells sorted from PBMCs, obtained approximately 25 months after vaccination. The source of this sequence is a man aged 45-69 years who received an inactivated influenza vaccine.

Written as DNA, the CDR3 is TGCGCCAGCAGCCAAGGCCCCGGGACAGCAAATCAGCCCCAGCATTTT. Translated, it gives CASSQGPGTANQPQHF. The genes are TRBV4-1 and TRBJ1-5; TRBD1 matches at 7 bases. This CDR3 is 16 amino acids long. The germline V gene encodes CDR1 MGHRA and CDR2 YSYEKL. The junction had 7 bases not matched to a gene; V was cut back by 1 base and J by 4 bases.